This TCR beta chain was sequenced in a study of blood T cell repertoires in COVID-19. Study details: Samples came from the United States, Italy and Spain, spanning acute and convalescent COVID-19. Sources were T cells, B-cell-depleted T cells, or PBMCs; the material itself was cDNA or gDNA.

The CDR3 sequence is 17 residues long. Trimming took off 0 bases at V and 0 bases at J, with 14 bases between the two ends. Germline V gene lookup returns CDR1 KGHSH and CDR2 LQKENI. Original processing methods: Reference gene primer amplification gave nucleated cell count estimates. TCRdb's copy holds only in-frame clones and misses some; the assay was immunoSEQ multiplex PCR. V, J and clone size derive from that table, while D and trimming were established from the DNA sequence. Among fewer than 200,000 clones listed, over 60% were seen once. This receptor was obtained from a woman aged 70 to 79 with acute or convalescent COVID-19. The V gene is TRBV18, the J gene TRBJ1-2; D unclear. Material: peripheral blood. The CDR3 is CASSPPRGVPSNYGYTF. CDR3 DNA sequence: TGTGCCAGCTCACCACCGCGGGGAGTGCCCTCTAACTATGGCTACACCTTC.